This T cell receptor (beta chain) emerged from a study of neoadjuvant nivolumab and ipilimumab in lung cancer. A remark on this clone: What it binds is not known. Other DNA sequences within the sample encode an identical CDR3.

Overall study findings and caveats: Blood richness before therapy tracked richness in tumors resected after neoadjuvant therapy. Only two of four nivolumab-treated tumors gained richness and clonality by surgery.

The germline V gene encodes CDR1 SGHRS and CDR2 YFSETQ. The CDR3 contains 15 residues. V dropped 5 bases and J dropped 4; count of bases not matched to a gene: 9. Libraries were prepared by immunoSEQ multiplex PCR; TCRdb keeps only in-frame clonotypes and omits some of them. The data contain approximately 2,500 clones, approximately 85% of them singletons. The clonotype was recovered from an adult with non-small cell lung cancer. The chain is built from TRBV5-1 and TRBJ2-7, with TRBD1 identical over 10 bases. The specimen was tumor tissue, collected before neoadjuvant nivolumab, alone or with ipilimumab. The CDR3 DNA follows: TGCGCCAGCAGGGGGTTCCGGGACAGGGGTTACGAGCAGTACTTC. Its translation: CASRGFRDRGYEQYF. The full variable domain, with the rest looked up from reference TRBV5-1 and TRBJ2-7, is KAGVTQTPRYLIKTRGQQVTLSCSPISGHRSVSWYQQTPGQGLQFLFEYFSETQRNKGNFPGRFSGRQFSNSRSEMNVSTLELGDSALYLCASRGFRDRGYEQYFGPGTRLTVT.